The clone carrying this T cell receptor beta chain was seen at least ten times. Its specificity is not known. Time point defined: newly diagnosed GD, antithyroid drugs for less than 3 months. PBMC-extracted RNA yielded the TCR library. These data are taken from a study of regulatory T cells in long-lasting Graves disease. Study-level information: Patients with new Graves' disease had used antithyroid drugs below 3 months. Study findings and constraints: Since the sample size was small, accuracy may have been reduced. Persistent Graves' patients showed less TCR diversity than newly diagnosed ones. There were preferences for TRBV28, TRBJ1-2 and TRBJ2-5 in persistent disease.

The germline V gene encodes CDR1 LNHDA and CDR2 SQIVND (reference sequence). V gave up 4 bases and J gave up 0 bases, with 7 bases separating them. The CDR3 covers 15 residues. Arm-PCR of CDR3 regions with iRepertoire HTBI primers generated TCR beta libraries. TCRdb recomputed calls from the multiplex PCR reads with MiXCR, one row per CDR3 protein. The sample contains about 220,000 distinct CDR3 sequences, approximately 20% of which appear only once. The receptor's source is a female donor with Graves disease. The sample consisted of peripheral blood mononuclear cells (PBMCs), taken at new diagnosis, from a patient treated with antithyroid drugs. The chain uses TRBV19 and TRBJ2-6; D perhaps matches TRBD2 (5 bases). The CDR3 loop is CASSTSSSGANVLTF. The CDR3 DNA sequence: TGTGCCAGTAGTACTAGCAGCTCTGGGGCCAACGTCCTGACTTTC.